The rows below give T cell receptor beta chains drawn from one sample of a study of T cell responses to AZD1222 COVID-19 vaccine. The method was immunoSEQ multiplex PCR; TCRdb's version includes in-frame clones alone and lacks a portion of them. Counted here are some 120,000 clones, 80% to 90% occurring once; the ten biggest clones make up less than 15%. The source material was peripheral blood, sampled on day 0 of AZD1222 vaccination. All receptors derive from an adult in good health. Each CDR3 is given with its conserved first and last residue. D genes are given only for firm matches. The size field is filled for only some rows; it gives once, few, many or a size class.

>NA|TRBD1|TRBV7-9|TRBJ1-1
TGTGCCAGCAGCTTCACCGGGACAGGGAACGACGATCCTTTCTTT
CASSFTGTGNDDPFF
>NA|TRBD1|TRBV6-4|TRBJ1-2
TGTGCCAGCAGCGAGGGACAGGCTAGGGGCGGCTACACCTTC
CASSEGQARGGYTF
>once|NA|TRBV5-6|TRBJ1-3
TGTGCCAGCAGCTTTGGAGGTTCAGGAAACACCATATATTTT
CASSFGGSGNTIYF
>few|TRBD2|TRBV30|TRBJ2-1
TGTGCCTGGAGTGTAGGACTAGGCTCCCTCAATGAGCAGTTCTTC
CAWSVGLGSLNEQFF
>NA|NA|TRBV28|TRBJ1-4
TGTGCCAGCACCCCCAGGGGAGGGGGAGGTGAAAAACTGTTTTTT
CASTPRGGGGEKLFF
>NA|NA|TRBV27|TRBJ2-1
TGTGCCAGCAGTTTATCGTCTAGCGCTTACAATGAGCAGTTCTTC
CASSLSSSAYNEQFF
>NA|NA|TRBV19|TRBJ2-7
TGTGCCAGTAAGGGTACCGGGACGACGGGTTACGAGCAGTACTTC
CASKGTGTTGYEQYF
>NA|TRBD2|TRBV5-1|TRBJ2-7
TGCGCCAGCAGCTCGGACCCTAGCGGGCTATCCTACGAGCAGTACTTC
CASSSDPSGLSYEQYF
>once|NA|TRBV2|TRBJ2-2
TGTGCCAGCAGTGAAGTACCCACGAACACCGGGGAGCTGTTTTTT
CASSEVPTNTGELFF
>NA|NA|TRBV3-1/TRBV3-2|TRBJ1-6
TGTGCCAGCAGCCGCCGACAGAGCTCCTATAATTCACCCCTCCACTTT
CASSRRQSSYNSPLHF
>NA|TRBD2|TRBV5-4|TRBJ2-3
TGTGCCAGCAGCCCGGTAGTTGCAGGGACCTCGGGGGGGAGGCAGTATTTT
CASSPVVAGTSGGRQYF
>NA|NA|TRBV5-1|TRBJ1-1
TGCGCCAGCAGCTTGGTCATTAACACTGAAGCTTTCTTT
CASSLVINTEAFF
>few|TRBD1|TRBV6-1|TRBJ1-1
TGTGCCAGCAGTGAGGACAGGGGAACGCCTGAAGCTTTCTTT
CASSEDRGTPEAFF
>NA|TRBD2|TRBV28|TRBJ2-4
TGTGCCAGCAGTCGAGCGGGCGGGAGGAACATTCAGTACTTC
CASSRAGGRNIQYF
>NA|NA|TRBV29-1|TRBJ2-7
TGCAGCGCGATCTCCGGACACCGGGCGGAGCAGTACTTC
CSAISGHRAEQYF